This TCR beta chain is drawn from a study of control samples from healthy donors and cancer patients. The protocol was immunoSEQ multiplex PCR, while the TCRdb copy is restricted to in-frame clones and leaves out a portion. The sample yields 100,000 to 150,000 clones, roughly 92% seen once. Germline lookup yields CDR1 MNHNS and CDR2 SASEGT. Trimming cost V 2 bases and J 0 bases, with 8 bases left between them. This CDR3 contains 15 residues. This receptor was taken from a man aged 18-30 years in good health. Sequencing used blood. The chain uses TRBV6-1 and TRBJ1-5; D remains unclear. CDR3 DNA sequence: TGTGCCAGCAGTGAATTGACAACTAGCAATCAGCCCCAGCATTTT. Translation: CASSELTTSNQPQHF.